These 31 T cell receptor beta chains were all obtained from the same sample, sequenced in a study of regulatory T cells in long-lasting Graves disease. With iRepertoire HTBI primers and Arm-PCR of CDR3 regions, TCR beta libraries were built. Via MiXCR, TCRdb re-called the multiplex PCR reads, giving one row per CDR3 protein. Here the sample spans around 460,000 distinct CDR3 sequences, roughly 23% being singletons. Time point in this sample: persistent/refractory GD, antithyroid drugs over 5 years with positive TRAb. Making the TCR library involved RNA that had been extracted from PBMCs. The material was peripheral blood mononuclear cells (PBMCs), obtained when the disease was refractory, from a patient treated with antithyroid drugs. The receptors shown here come from a female donor with Graves disease.

This clonotype was detected many times. This sequence joins TRBV28 and TRBJ2-7; D unresolved. Trimming removed 4 bases at V and 2 bases at J, with 18 bases between. Germline V gives CDR1 MDHEN, CDR2 SYDVKM. The CDR3 is 16 amino acids. The CDR3 nucleotides read TGTGCCAGCAGTTCTGCCGATTTACTCCGGGCCTACGAGCAGTACTTC. Amino acids: CASSSADLLRAYEQYF.

This clonotype occurred many times. The chain is built from TRBV20-1 and TRBJ2-7; 10 bases line up with TRBD2. The V gene end was trimmed by 6 bases and the J gene end by 4 bases; junction bases not matched to a gene: 15. The CDR3 is made up of 16 amino acids. From germline, CDR1 is DFQATT and CDR2 SNEGSKA (reference sequence). In nucleotides, the CDR3 is TGCAGTGCCCCCGCGCGCGGGACTAGCGAGGAATACGAGCAGTACTTC. It specifies CSAPARGTSEEYEQYF.

This clonotype occurred many times. The V and J genes are TRBV6-1 and TRBJ2-4, with D possibly called TRBD1 or TRBD2 (5 bases each). The ends were cut back, 7 bases at V and 3 bases at J, with 19 bases in the middle. Germline CDR1 MNHNS, CDR2 SASEGT. The CDR3 is 16 residues long. The CDR3 bases are TGTGCCAGCACATCTCGGCTACGGGACGTCAAAAACATTCAGTACTTC. It encodes CASTSRLRDVKNIQYF.

In the case of this clonotype: Compared with germline, one end of the junction differs, possibly owing to a read error. The CDR3 region has the DNA TGCAGTGCCCCGCCCGGACAGACTACTAACTATGGCCACACCTTC. Its protein product is CSAPPGQTTNYGHTF. The J gene is TRBJ1-2, the V gene TRBV20-1, with a weak D call TRBD1 (6 bases). Germline CDR1 DFQATT, CDR2 SNEGSKA (reference sequence). The length of the CDR3 is 15 residues.

This sequence joins TRBV28 and TRBJ2-3; 10 bases are a match to TRBD2. Germline CDR1 is MDHEN and CDR2 is SYDVKM. The CDR3 sequence is 17 residues long. V trimming: 1 base; J trimming: 0 bases; junction bases outside the gene matches: 4. The CDR3 sequence: CASSLSGLADSTDTQYF. Here the CDR3 DNA reads TGTGCCAGCAGTTTATCCGGACTAGCGGATAGCACAGATACGCAGTATTTT.

This clonotype was counted between two and nine times. V and J are TRBV6-5 and TRBJ2-7; the match to TRBD2 covers 13 bases. This CDR3 region has 16 residues. V lost 2 bases to trimming and J lost 4 bases; unmatched junction nucleotides: 5. Germline CDR1 and CDR2: MNHEY and SVGAGI. For the CDR3, the DNA is TGTGCCAGCAGTTACAGGACTAGCGGGGGTCAGTACGAGCAGTACTTC. Amino acids: CASSYRTSGGQYEQYF.

This rearrangement joins TRBV5-1 to TRBJ2-5; 9 bases line up with TRBD1. Germline values: CDR1 SGHRS, CDR2 YFSETQ. Trimming at V came to 3 bases and at J to 4 bases, leaving 7 bases not matched to a gene. This CDR3 is 15 amino acids long. DNA for the CDR3: TGCGCCAGCAGCTCTGGACAGGGGTGGGGAGAGACCCAGTACTTC. It encodes CASSSGQGWGETQYF.

This clonotype was detected many times. The rearrangement joins TRBV27 to TRBJ2-7; D could derive from TRBD1 or TRBD2 (6 bases each). The CDR3 has 13 residues. Germline V gives CDR1 MNHEY, CDR2 SMNVEV (reference sequence). V dropped 8 bases and J dropped 3 bases, with 14 bases sitting between them. The DNA for the CDR3 is TGTGCCAGCCGGAGGGGGAATAACTACGAGCAGTACTTC. Amino acid sequence: CASRRGNNYEQYF.

At least ten counts were recorded for this clonotype. V and J are TRBV11-3 and TRBJ2-5; D is unresolved. Germline V gene data show CDR1 as SGHNT and CDR2 as YENEEA. CDR3 length: 14 amino acids. Trimming shortened V by 1 base and J by 1 base, and 7 bases separated the two germline ends. CDR3 region: CASSLGYSQETQYF. The CDR3 region has the DNA TGTGCCAGCAGCTTAGGGTACAGCCAAGAGACCCAGTACTTC.

This clonotype occurred many times. The rearrangement joins TRBV7-8 to TRBJ2-5; 12 nucleotides align to TRBD2. The CDR3 consists of 15 residues. With 4 bases clipped from V and 4 bases from J, the junction kept 4 bases outside the gene matches. The V gene's germline CDR1 is SGHVS and CDR2 FQNEAQ. CDR3 amino acids: CASSSSGRAVETQYF. CDR3 bases: TGTGCCAGCAGCTCTAGCGGGAGGGCCGTAGAGACCCAGTACTTC.

The genes are TRBV5-1 and TRBJ1-2; no definite D call. The V end lost 3 bases, the J end lost 5 bases, and 14 bases lay between the germline ends. Germline CDR1 and CDR2: SGHRS and YFSETQ. The CDR3 is 14 residues long. CDR3 sequence (DNA): TGCGCCAGCAGCTCCCCCTCTCGCGGGTATGGCTACACCTTC. Amino acids: CASSSPSRGYGYTF.

The J gene is TRBJ2-5, the V gene TRBV9; 7 bases line up with TRBD1. CDR3 length: 15 residues. Trimming removed 2 bases from V and 0 bases from J; junction bases left unmatched: 4. Per germline, CDR1 SGDLS and CDR2 YYNGEE. Here the CDR3 reads CASSVWGQYQETQYF. The CDR3 DNA follows: TGTGCCAGCAGCGTCTGGGGACAGTACCAAGAGACCCAGTACTTC. The full variable domain, with the rest looked up from reference TRBV9 and TRBJ2-5, is DSGVTQTPKHLITATGQRVTLRCSPRSGDLSVYWYQQSLDQGLQFLIQYYNGEERAKGNILERFSAQQFPDLHSELNLSSLELGDSALYFCASSVWGQYQETQYFGPGTRLLVL.

Turning to this clonotype: Given a much more abundant clone one base away, this may be a read error. The V gene is TRBV11-1, the J gene TRBJ2-5; possibly TRBD1 for D (5 bases). Near its end, the DNA agrees better with TRBJ2-1, so the J call may be wrong. The CDR3 is made up of 12 amino acids. Germline-derived CDR1 and CDR2 are SGHAT and FQDESV (reference sequence). The CDR3 loop is CARSLGRNEQFF. CDR3 bases: TGTGCCAGAAGCTTGGGGCGAAATGAGCAGTTCTTC.

The V and J genes are TRBV20-1 and TRBJ2-3; TRBD1 aligns across 8 bases. V trimming: 6 bases; J trimming: 4 bases; junction bases outside the gene matches: 6. Germline V CDR1 and CDR2: DFQATT, SNEGSKA (reference sequence). The CDR3 is 13 amino acids. CDR3 sequence (DNA): TGCAGTGCCCTTAGACAGGGGCCAGATACGCAGTATTTT. It translates to CSALRQGPDTQYF.

This clonotype was picked up one time. The conserved phenylalanine or tryptophan is not found at the CDR3 terminus, so this likely reflects a read error. The rearrangement uses TRBV13 and TRBJ1-2; TRBD1 might be the D (5 bases). CDR3 length: 15 amino acids. Germline V lookup: CDR1 PRHDT, CDR2 FYEKMQ (reference sequence). V was shortened by 0 bases and J by 2 bases, with 10 bases between the two germline ends. The CDR3 region has the DNA TGTGCCAGCAGCTTAGGCCGGGACGAGAACTATGGCTACACCCTC. As protein: CASSLGRDENYGYTL.

Many counts were recorded for this clonotype. The rearrangement joins TRBV3-1 to TRBJ1-1; no definite D call. Germline V gives CDR1 LGHDT, CDR2 YNNKEL (reference sequence). The V and J ends lost 1 base and 4 bases respectively, with 4 bases between them. The CDR3 is 12 residues long. The CDR3 reads CASSQGPTEAFF. The CDR3 DNA reads TGTGCCAGCAGCCAAGGGCCCACTGAAGCTTTCTTT.

J is TRBJ2-2 and V is TRBV4-1; 11 nucleotides line up with TRBD2. The germline V gene has CDR1 MGHRA and CDR2 YSYEKL. The CDR3 extends over 17 amino acids. Trimming took 1 base from V and 4 from J; bases not matched to a gene: 5. The DNA for the CDR3 is TGCGCCAGCAGCCAAGGAGGGACTAGCGGACTCACCGGGGAGCTGTTTTTT. It translates to CASSQGGTSGLTGELFF.

This rearrangement joins TRBV19 to TRBJ1-5; unclear D gene. CDR3 size: 15 residues. Per the germline V gene, CDR1 is LNHDA and CDR2 is SQIVND (reference sequence). The V gene lost 7 bases and the J gene lost 9 bases, with 22 bases spanning the gap. This CDR3 is CASTDDTGRLGPQHF. DNA of the CDR3: TGTGCCAGTACAGATGACACGGGTCGATTGGGGCCCCAGCATTTT.

The table lists this clonotype with many counts. The genes are TRBV11-2 and TRBJ2-5, with D possibly being TRBD2 (6 bases). The CDR3 is made up of 13 amino acids. Trimming left V 3 bases short and J 3 bases short, with 8 bases between. Germline CDR1 SGHAT, CDR2 FQNNGV. CDR3 nucleotide sequence: TGTGCCAGCAGCTTCGGGGAGGAAGAGACCCAGTACTTC. Its translation is CASSFGEEETQYF.

The chain has TRBV10-3 and TRBJ1-2; D gene uncertain. Germline V lookup: CDR1 ENHRY, CDR2 SYGVKD. This CDR3 has 15 amino acids. V gave up 5 bases and J gave up 4 bases, with 17 bases separating them. The CDR3 spells CAISPGEGLFYGYTF. The CDR3 DNA follows: TGTGCCATCAGTCCCGGGGAAGGGCTCTTCTATGGCTACACCTTC.

This chain links TRBV5-6 with TRBJ2-7; unclear D gene. Germline assignment: CDR1 SGHDT and CDR2 YYEEEE. The CDR3 runs to 14 residues. Trimming took 2 bases from V and 7 from J, leaving 16 bases between them. The CDR3: CASSLRPRSREQYF. The CDR3 DNA sequence: TGTGCCAGCAGCTTAAGGCCACGATCTCGGGAGCAGTACTTC.

The CDR3 protein is CASRETASGIYF. Here the CDR3 DNA reads TGTGCCAGCAGAGAGACCGCCTCAGGCATATATTTT. The chain combines TRBV12-3 or TRBV12-4 with TRBJ1-3; D gene uncertain. The CDR3 contains 12 residues. The V gene lost 6 bases and the J gene lost 12 bases, with 15 bases spanning the gap.

This clonotype was detected many times. The chain links TRBV20-1 to TRBJ2-7; D tentatively reads TRBD1 or TRBD2 (5 bases each). The CDR3 loop spans 13 amino acids. Per the germline V gene, CDR1 is DFQATT and CDR2 is SNEGSKA (reference sequence). Trimming shortened V by 6 bases and J by 4 bases, and 16 bases separated the two germline ends. The CDR3 coding sequence is TGCAGTGCCAACTCCTGGGGGAAGTACGAGCAGTACTTC. Its protein is CSANSWGKYEQYF.

The rearrangement links TRBV29-1 to TRBJ1-4; possible D gene TRBD1, 5 bases. CDR1 SQVTM and CDR2 ANQGSEA come from the germline V gene. V was cut by 5 bases and J by 5 bases, with 15 bases left in between. This CDR3 is built from 14 residues. For the CDR3, the DNA is TGCAGCGTTATTTCCGGGACGGAGAATGAAAAACTGTTTTTT. Protein product: CSVISGTENEKLFF.

This rearrangement joins TRBV6-1 to TRBJ1-1; D might be TRBD1 (5 bases). The V gene's germline CDR1 is MNHNS and CDR2 SASEGT. Trimming removed 6 bases from V and 4 bases from J, with 18 bases in between. The CDR3 is 15 residues long. CDR3 in DNA: TGTGCCAGCAGCTTTCAGGGAGGAGTCGGCACTGAAGCTTTCTTT. It encodes CASSFQGGVGTEAFF.

The chain uses TRBV7-2 and TRBJ2-1; D might be TRBD2 (6 bases). Germline V CDR1 and CDR2: SGHTA, FQGNSA. V lost 0 bases and J lost 9, with 6 bases in between. This CDR3 has 12 residues. The CDR3 DNA reads TGTGCCAGCAGCTTAGCCGGGAGTGAGCAGTTCTTC. Translating it yields CASSLAGSEQFF.

This clonotype was detected a few times. The chain joins TRBV20-1 to TRBJ2-1, with D perhaps assigned TRBD1 or TRBD2 (5 bases each). Trimming stripped 2 bases from V and 9 bases from J, with 11 bases between. The CDR3 has 12 amino acids. The germline gives CDR1 DFQATT, CDR2 SNEGSKA (reference sequence). CDR3: CSARLGELEQFF. For the CDR3, the DNA is TGCAGTGCTAGATTGGGGGAGCTTGAGCAGTTCTTC.

This sequence joins TRBV2 and TRBJ2-2, with D possibly TRBD2 on 7 matching bases. The germline V gene has CDR1 SNHLY and CDR2 FYNNEI. The length of the CDR3 is 15 residues. The V and J ends lost 11 bases and 2 bases respectively, with 18 bases between them. The DNA of the CDR3 is TGTGCCCGCAAGGGGGGGCAGGGAAACACCGGGGAGCTGTTTTTT. It encodes CARKGGQGNTGELFF.

This clonotype was seen more than once but under ten times. The chain has TRBV6-1 and TRBJ2-5, with TRBD2 matching over 8 bases. The germline CDR1 and CDR2 sequences are MNHNS and SASEGT. V trimming: 8 bases; J trimming: 1 base; junction bases outside the gene matches: 6. The CDR3 has 14 amino acids. The CDR3 DNA reads as TGTGCCAGCGCCGGGAGGGGGGTCCAAGAGACCCAGTACTTC. It specifies CASAGRGVQETQYF.

The chain combines TRBV28 with TRBJ2-3, with 10 positions matching TRBD2. There are 16 residues in the CDR3. V trimming: 8 bases; J trimming: 2 bases; junction bases outside the gene matches: 10. The germline V gene has CDR1 MDHEN and CDR2 SYDVKM. This CDR3 reads CASHTPGLAFTDTQYF. The CDR3, as DNA: TGTGCCAGCCACACTCCGGGACTAGCGTTCACAGATACGCAGTATTTT. The full variable domain, completed using reference TRBV28 and TRBJ2-3, is DVKVTQSSRYLVKRTGEKVFLECVQDMDHENMFWYRQDPGLGLRLIYFSYDVKMKEKGDIPEGYSVSREKKERFSLILESASTNQTSMYLCASHTPGLAFTDTQYFGPGTRLTVL.

The V and J genes are TRBV20-1 and TRBJ2-3, with unresolved D. This CDR3 contains 11 residues. V dropped 3 bases and J dropped 6 bases, with 7 bases sitting between them. From germline, CDR1 is DFQATT and CDR2 SNEGSKA (reference sequence). DNA of the CDR3: TGCAGTGCTAGGACCTTGGATACGCAGTATTTT. It encodes CSARTLDTQYF.